One and the same sample provided the 25 T cell receptor beta chains below, sequenced in a study of neurological immune-mediated disorders. One entry per CDR3 protein, called by TCRdb with MiXCR from the 5' RACE reads. The sample yields under 75,000 distinct CDR3 sequences, 2.5% to 4% seen once. The specimen sequenced was PBMCs. Source of these receptors: a woman in her forties or fifties with multiple sclerosis.

The table lists this clonotype with many counts. The chain uses TRBV7-2 and TRBJ2-1; D is unresolved. With 7 bases removed from V and 5 bases from J, the gap between germline ends came to 21 bases. This CDR3 has 16 amino acids. The germline V gene has CDR1 SGHTA and CDR2 FQGNSA. The CDR3 sequence: CASISPWGRNNNEQFF. The CDR3 DNA reads TGTGCCAGCATATCTCCATGGGGTCGTAACAACAATGAGCAGTTCTTC.

This clonotype was recorded at least ten times. The chain employs TRBV29-1 and TRBJ1-1; D gene ambiguous. V gave up 5 bases and J gave up 1 base, with 2 bases separating them. CDR3 length: 10 residues. Germline loops: CDR1 SQVTM, CDR2 ANQGSEA. The CDR3 spells CSVKNTEAFF. In DNA, the CDR3 is TGCAGCGTTAAGAACACTGAAGCTTTCTTT.

This clonotype was seen at least ten times. The genes are TRBV7-2 and TRBJ1-5; D call uncertain. The germline V and J ends were trimmed by 4 bases and 3 bases, with 13 bases remaining between them. From germline, CDR1 is SGHTA and CDR2 FQGNSA. The CDR3 runs to 15 residues. The CDR3: CASSSGVADNQPQHF. CDR3 coding DNA: TGTGCCAGCAGCTCGGGTGTTGCGGACAATCAGCCCCAGCATTTT.

In its sample, this clonotype was seen many times. This rearrangement joins TRBV20-1 to TRBJ1-5; D call uncertain. The germline V gene has CDR1 DFQATT and CDR2 SNEGSKA (reference sequence). V was trimmed by 0 bases and J by 0 bases, leaving 9 bases between them. CDR3 length: 15 residues. CDR3 region: CSAREINYSNQPQHF. The CDR3 DNA sequence: TGCAGTGCTAGAGAGATAAACTATAGCAATCAGCCCCAGCATTTT.

This clonotype was detected only a few times. The chain uses TRBV20-1 and TRBJ1-1; D is undetermined. Between the trimmed V and J ends, which lost 3 bases and 0 bases, there was a span of 14 bases. The germline V gene encodes CDR1 DFQATT and CDR2 SNEGSKA (reference sequence). The CDR3 is 15 residues long. This CDR3 is CSARVFLELNTEAFF. The CDR3 nucleotides read TGCAGTGCTAGGGTATTCCTGGAGCTGAACACTGAAGCTTTCTTT.

In this sample, this clonotype turned up many times. This sequence joins TRBV20-1 and TRBJ2-3; no definite D call. The germline V and J ends were trimmed by 3 bases and 4 bases, with 11 bases remaining between them. Germline V gene sequence: CDR1 DFQATT, CDR2 SNEGSKA (reference sequence). The CDR3 contains 13 residues. The chain's CDR3 is CSASSTPADTQYF. CDR3 nucleotides: TGCAGTGCTAGCTCGACCCCCGCAGATACGCAGTATTTT.

The chain combines TRBV19 with TRBJ2-7, with D perhaps matching TRBD2 (6 bases). The CDR3 extends over 15 amino acids. Trimming removed 6 bases from V and 7 bases from J, with 22 bases in between. Looked up from germline, CDR1 is LNHDA and CDR2 is SQIVND (reference sequence). The CDR3 sequence is CASSGFQPEGGEQYV. Written as DNA, the CDR3 is TGTGCCAGTAGCGGCTTCCAGCCCGAGGGAGGTGAGCAGTACGTC.

This clonotype was recorded many times. The rearrangement joins TRBV27 to TRBJ2-1; D gene unclear. Germline V gene lookup returns CDR1 MNHEY and CDR2 SMNVEV (reference sequence). This CDR3 spans 12 amino acids. V shed 5 bases and J shed 10 bases, with 12 bases lying between them. The CDR3 coding sequence is TGTGCCAGCAGTAAAAATCTTCGGGAGCAGTTCTTC. Protein: CASSKNLREQFF.

This clonotype was seen ten or more times. The genes are TRBV28 and TRBJ2-7, with D unresolved. This CDR3 spans 12 amino acids. Trimming left V 1 base short and J 7 bases short, with 8 bases between. Germline V gene data show CDR1 as MDHEN and CDR2 as SYDVKM. The CDR3: CASSLYPWEQYF. In DNA, the CDR3 is TGTGCCAGCAGTTTATACCCTTGGGAGCAGTACTTC. The full variable domain, its missing parts supplied by reference TRBV28 and TRBJ2-7, is DVKVTQSSRYLVKRTGEKVFLECVQDMDHENMFWYRQDPGLGLRLIYFSYDVKMKEKGDIPEGYSVSREKKERFSLILESASTNQTSMYLCASSLYPWEQYFGPGTRLTVT.

This clonotype was counted many times. This sequence joins TRBV12-3 or TRBV12-4 and TRBJ1-1; D gene unclear. This CDR3 spans 14 amino acids. V lost 2 bases, J lost 5 bases, and 12 bases lay in between. CDR3 sequence reads: CASSLRGSRTEAFF. As DNA, the CDR3 is TGTGCCAGCAGTTTACGGGGAAGTAGGACTGAAGCTTTCTTT.

This clonotype was counted a few times. One end of the junction fails to match germline, which may point to a read error. This chain links TRBV7-6 with TRBJ2-5; 8 bases are a match to TRBD1. The CDR3 totals 12 residues. The germline CDR1 and CDR2 sequences are SGHVS and FNYEAQ. The DNA for the CDR3 is TGTGACAGCAGCACGGACAGGGTGGGCCAGTACTTC. This gives the protein CDSSTDRVGQYF.

With regard to this clonotype: Without the conserved terminal phenylalanine or tryptophan, this CDR3 likely stems from a read error. The CDR3 protein is CASSLPQETQYV. In DNA, the CDR3 is TGTGCCAGCAGCTTACCCCAAGAGACCCAGTACGTC. The chain uses TRBV7-6 and TRBJ2-5; D is undetermined. CDR1 is SGHVS, CDR2 FNYEAQ, per germline. Between the trimmed V and J ends, which lost 2 bases and 1 base, there was a span of 2 bases. The CDR3 length is 12 residues.

This clonotype occurred many times. The V gene is TRBV20-1, the J gene TRBJ1-2; no clear D gene. Germline CDR1 is DFQATT and CDR2 is SNEGSKA (reference sequence). The CDR3 is made up of 12 amino acids. CDR3 DNA: TGCAGCTCCCCTGGGCAGAACTATGGCTACACCTTC. Its translation: CSSPGQNYGYTF.

This clonotype was seen ten or more times. The chain has TRBV10-3 and TRBJ2-3; 10 bases agree with TRBD2. Germline lookup yields CDR1 ENHRY and CDR2 SYGVKD. This CDR3 contains 19 residues. V lost 4 bases and J lost 1; bases outside the gene matches: 14. Written as DNA, the CDR3 is TGTGCCATCAGTGGGACTAGCGGTTCCGCCCACCTGGGCACAGATACGCAGTATTTT. Translation: CAISGTSGSAHLGTDTQYF.

This clonotype was counted at least ten times. This chain joins TRBV10-3 and TRBJ1-2; a weak D match, TRBD1 (6 bases). There are 15 residues in the CDR3. In germline, CDR1 is ENHRY, CDR2 SYGVKD. V lost 3 bases and J 0 bases, leaving 11 bases between the germline ends. CDR3 nucleotide sequence: TGTGCCATCAGTGAACAGGGAAAGGCTAACTATGGCTACACCTTC. Amino acid sequence: CAISEQGKANYGYTF.

The sample holds many counts of this clonotype. The chain uses TRBV20-1 and TRBJ1-2, with 9 bases fitting TRBD1. V dropped 0 bases and J dropped 6; count of bases not matched to a gene: 8. From germline, CDR1 is DFQATT and CDR2 SNEGSKA (reference sequence). CDR3 length: 15 residues. In DNA, the CDR3 is TGCAGTGCTAGAGATTGGACAGGGGCTCAGAATGGCTACACCTTC. Its protein is CSARDWTGAQNGYTF.

This clonotype was recorded a few times. A much larger clone differs from this one at a single base, so this may be a read error. V usage is TRBV28 and J usage is TRBJ1-2, with no clear D. The CDR3 runs 11 residues. In germline, CDR1 is MDHEN, CDR2 SYDVKM. CDR3 sequence: CDNKASGGYTF. CDR3 nucleotide sequence: TGTGACAACAAGGCTTCCGGGGGCTACACCTTC.

This clonotype has at least ten counts. The genes are TRBV6-6 and TRBJ1-5; D is possibly TRBD1 (6 bases). Trimming pared 8 bases from V and 4 bases from J, leaving 15 bases between. The germline CDR1 and CDR2 sequences are MNHNY and SVGAGI (reference sequence). This CDR3 contains 14 residues. CDR3: CASCFGTSNQPQHF. The CDR3 DNA reads TGTGCCAGCTGCTTCGGGACAAGTAATCAGCCCCAGCATTTT.

This clonotype was seen at least ten times. This chain links TRBV3-1 with TRBJ2-5; 13 positions agree with TRBD2. The germline V gene has CDR1 LGHDT and CDR2 YNNKEL (reference sequence). The trim removed 3 bases at V and 5 bases at J, leaving 3 bases unmatched. The CDR3 is made up of 15 amino acids. In DNA form, the CDR3 reads TGTGCCAGCAGCCAGGGACTAGCGGGAACGGAGACCCAGTACTTC. Translation gives CASSQGLAGTETQYF.

On this clonotype itself: This sequence may be a read error, since a much larger clone differs from it by one base. The J gene is TRBJ1-5, the V gene TRBV4-2, with a weak D call TRBD1 (5 bases). Germline CDR1 and CDR2: LGHNA and YNFKEQ. The CDR3 is 13 residues long. DNA of the CDR3: TGTGCCAGCAGCCAGGTAGGGGACCAGCACCAGCATTTT. Amino acids: CASSQVGDQHQHF.

In its sample, this clonotype was seen many times. The rearrangement joins TRBV3-1 to TRBJ2-1; D possibly uses TRBD1 or TRBD2 (5 bases each). Looked up from germline, CDR1 is LGHDT and CDR2 is YNNKEL (reference sequence). The CDR3 totals 12 residues. V dropped 0 bases and J dropped 13 bases, with 10 bases sitting between them. DNA for the CDR3: TGTGCCAGCAGCCAAGACAGAGGGGAACAGTTCTTC. Amino acid sequence: CASSQDRGEQFF.

This clonotype was detected many times. The rearrangement links TRBV12-3 or TRBV12-4 to TRBJ2-2; D is unresolved. V lost 0 bases and J 5 bases, leaving 7 bases between the germline ends. This CDR3 has 14 residues. DNA of the CDR3: TGTGCCAGCAGTTTAGCCCGACGGACCGGGGAGCTGTTTTTT. It encodes CASSLARRTGELFF.

This clonotype has a count of ten or more. The chain couples TRBV5-1 to TRBJ2-5; a weak D match, TRBD1 (5 bases). The V gene lost 2 bases and the J gene lost 2 bases, with 16 bases spanning the gap. This CDR3 contains 16 residues. In germline, CDR1 is SGHRS, CDR2 YFSETQ. The CDR3 nucleotides read TGCGCCAGCAGCTTTTTAAATGTTGGGGCGCAAGAGACCCAGTACTTC. Encoded protein: CASSFLNVGAQETQYF. Full variable domain (outside the CDR3, taken from reference TRBV5-1 and TRBJ2-5): KAGVTQTPRYLIKTRGQQVTLSCSPISGHRSVSWYQQTPGQGLQFLFEYFSETQRNKGNFPGRFSGRQFSNSRSEMNVSTLELGDSALYLCASSFLNVGAQETQYFGPGTRLLVL.

This clonotype was recorded at least ten times. J is TRBJ2-3 and V is TRBV14; D unclear. Trimming took off 6 bases at V and 6 bases at J, with 7 bases between the two ends. The length of the CDR3 is 11 residues. From germline, CDR1 is SGHDN and CDR2 FVKESK. The CDR3 loop is CASSYRDTQYF. CDR3 sequence (DNA): TGTGCCAGCAGTTACCGGGATACGCAGTATTTT.

This clonotype qualifies as medium-sized. This chain connects TRBV20-1 to TRBJ1-5; possibly TRBD1 for D (5 bases). CDR1 and CDR2 (germline): DFQATT, SNEGSKA (reference sequence). Trimming cost V 3 bases and J 5 bases, with 20 bases left between them. This CDR3 contains 16 residues. The CDR3 loop reads CSARPLPGSGHQPQHF. CDR3 bases: TGCAGTGCTAGGCCCCTCCCGGGTTCGGGGCATCAGCCCCAGCATTTT.